This TCR beta chain was observed in a study of blood T cells in healthy people across ages. Study-wide results and caveats: There was a strong correlation between TCR beta diversity and naive T cell percentage. Estimates of total diversity, which came from one million sequenced T cells, were considered to be underestimates.

In the case of this clonotype: Its antigen is undetermined.

The authors ran a second PCR of about 6 to 12 cycles using a sample-barcoded 5' primer and a J-beta primer mix. Every cDNA molecule bore a tag from a template-switch adaptor containing 12 random nucleotides. Via MiXCR, TCRdb re-called the 5' RACE reads, giving one row per CDR3 protein. The sample carries about 640,000 distinct CDR3 sequences, around 43% recorded once. This sequence originates from a man of 80 years or more in good health. Material for sequencing was blood.

Written as DNA, the CDR3 is TGTGCCAGCAGTTACTTCGGCAAAGAGACCCAGTACTTC. It translates to CASSYFGKETQYF. The chain recombines TRBV6-2 or TRBV6-3 with TRBJ2-5; unclear D gene. The germline V gene has CDR1 MNHEY and CDR2 SVGEGT. V lost 1 base and J 3 bases, leaving 6 bases between the germline ends. CDR3 length equals 13 residues.